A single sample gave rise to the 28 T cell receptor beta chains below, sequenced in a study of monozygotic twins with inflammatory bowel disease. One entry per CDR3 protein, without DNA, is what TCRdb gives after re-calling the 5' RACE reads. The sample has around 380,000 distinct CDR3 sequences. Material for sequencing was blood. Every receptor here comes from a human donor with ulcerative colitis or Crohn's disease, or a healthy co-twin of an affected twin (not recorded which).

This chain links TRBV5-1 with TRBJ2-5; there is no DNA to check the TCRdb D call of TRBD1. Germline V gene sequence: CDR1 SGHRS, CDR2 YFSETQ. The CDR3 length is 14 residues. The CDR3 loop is CASTFGGNQETQYF.

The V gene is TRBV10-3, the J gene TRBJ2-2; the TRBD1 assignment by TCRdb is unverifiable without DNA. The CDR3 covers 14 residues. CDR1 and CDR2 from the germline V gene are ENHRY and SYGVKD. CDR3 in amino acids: CATEGQANTGELFF.

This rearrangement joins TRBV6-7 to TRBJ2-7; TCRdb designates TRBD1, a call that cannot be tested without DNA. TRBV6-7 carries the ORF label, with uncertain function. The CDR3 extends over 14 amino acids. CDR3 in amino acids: CASGPGRDSYEQYF.

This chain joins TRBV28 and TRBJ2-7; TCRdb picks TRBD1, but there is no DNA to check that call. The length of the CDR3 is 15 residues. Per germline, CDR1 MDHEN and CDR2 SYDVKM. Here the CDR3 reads CASSSSPPGSYEQYF.

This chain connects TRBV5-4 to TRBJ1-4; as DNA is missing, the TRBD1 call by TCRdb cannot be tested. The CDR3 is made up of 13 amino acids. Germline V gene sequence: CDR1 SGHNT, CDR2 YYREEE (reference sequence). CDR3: CASSTDMGGKLFF.

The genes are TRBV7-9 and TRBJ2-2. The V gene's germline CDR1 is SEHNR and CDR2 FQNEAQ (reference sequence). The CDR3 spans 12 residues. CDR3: CASWSGTGELFF.

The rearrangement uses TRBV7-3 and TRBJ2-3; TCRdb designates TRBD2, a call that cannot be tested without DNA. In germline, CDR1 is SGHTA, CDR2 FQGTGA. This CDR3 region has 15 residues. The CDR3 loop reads CASSPEEGRTDTQYF.

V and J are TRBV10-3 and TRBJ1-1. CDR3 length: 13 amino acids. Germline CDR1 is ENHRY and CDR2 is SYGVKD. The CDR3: CATIPDLNTEAFF.

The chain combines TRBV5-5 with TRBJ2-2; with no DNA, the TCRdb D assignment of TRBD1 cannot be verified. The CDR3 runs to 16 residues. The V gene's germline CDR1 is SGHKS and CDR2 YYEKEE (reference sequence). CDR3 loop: CASSPRGTGGTGELFF.

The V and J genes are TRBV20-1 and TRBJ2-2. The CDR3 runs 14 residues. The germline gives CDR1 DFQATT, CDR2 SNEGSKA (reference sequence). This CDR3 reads CSAPTTWGTGELFF.

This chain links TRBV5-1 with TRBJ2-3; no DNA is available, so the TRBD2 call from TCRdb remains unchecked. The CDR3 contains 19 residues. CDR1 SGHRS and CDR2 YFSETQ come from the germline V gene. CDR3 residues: CASSLAGLAGDLRTDTQYF.

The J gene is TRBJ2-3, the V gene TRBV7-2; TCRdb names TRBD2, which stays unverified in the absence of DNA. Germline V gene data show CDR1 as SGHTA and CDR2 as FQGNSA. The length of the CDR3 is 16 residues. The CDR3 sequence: CASSPMTSGSPDTQYF.

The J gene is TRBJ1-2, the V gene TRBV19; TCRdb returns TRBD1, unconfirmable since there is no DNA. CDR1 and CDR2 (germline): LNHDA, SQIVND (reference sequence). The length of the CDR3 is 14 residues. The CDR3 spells CASSSSGINYGYTF. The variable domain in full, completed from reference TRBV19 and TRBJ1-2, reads DGGITQSPKYLFRKEGQNVTLSCEQNLNHDAMYWYRQDPGQGLRLIYYSQIVNDFQKGDIAEGYSVSREKKESFPLTVTSAQKNPTAFYLCASSSSGINYGYTFGSGTRLTVV.

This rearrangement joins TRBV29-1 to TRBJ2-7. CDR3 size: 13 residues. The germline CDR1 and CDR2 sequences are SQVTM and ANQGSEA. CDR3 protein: CSVNLGLRNEQYF.

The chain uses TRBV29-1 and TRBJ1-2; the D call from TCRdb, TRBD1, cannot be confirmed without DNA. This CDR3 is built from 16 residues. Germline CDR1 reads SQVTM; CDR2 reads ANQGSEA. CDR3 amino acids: CSVTDGRNLANYGYTF.

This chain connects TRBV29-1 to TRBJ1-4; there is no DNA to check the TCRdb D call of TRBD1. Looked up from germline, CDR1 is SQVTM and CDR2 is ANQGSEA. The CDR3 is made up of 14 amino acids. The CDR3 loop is CSVGSGPREEKLFF.

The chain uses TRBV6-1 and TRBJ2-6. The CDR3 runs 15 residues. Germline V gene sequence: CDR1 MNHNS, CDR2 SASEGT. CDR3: CASSAGWSGANVLTF.

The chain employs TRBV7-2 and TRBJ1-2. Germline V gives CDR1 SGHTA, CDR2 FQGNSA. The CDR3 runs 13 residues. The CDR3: CASSPLANYGYTF.

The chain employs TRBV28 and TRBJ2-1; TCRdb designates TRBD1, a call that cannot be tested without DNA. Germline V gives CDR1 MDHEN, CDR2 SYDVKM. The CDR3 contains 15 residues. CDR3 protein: CASSSWTGGEDEQFF.

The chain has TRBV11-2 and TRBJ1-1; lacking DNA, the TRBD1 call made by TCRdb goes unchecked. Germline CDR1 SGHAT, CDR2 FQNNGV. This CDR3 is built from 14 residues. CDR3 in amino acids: CASSFTGGLTEAFF.

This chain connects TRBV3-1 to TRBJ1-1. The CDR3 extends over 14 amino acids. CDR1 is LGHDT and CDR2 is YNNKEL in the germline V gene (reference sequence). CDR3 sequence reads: CASSPMSVNTEAFF.

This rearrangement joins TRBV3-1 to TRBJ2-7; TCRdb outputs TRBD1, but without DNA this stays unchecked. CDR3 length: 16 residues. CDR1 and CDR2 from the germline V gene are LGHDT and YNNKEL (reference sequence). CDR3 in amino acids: CASSQERVGGSYEQYF.

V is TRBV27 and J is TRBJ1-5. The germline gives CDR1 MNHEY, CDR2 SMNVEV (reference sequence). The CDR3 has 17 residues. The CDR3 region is CASSPRTRAHSNQPQHF.

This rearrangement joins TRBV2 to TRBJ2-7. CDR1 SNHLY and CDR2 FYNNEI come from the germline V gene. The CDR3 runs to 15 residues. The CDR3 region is CASSEAVTPLYEQYF.

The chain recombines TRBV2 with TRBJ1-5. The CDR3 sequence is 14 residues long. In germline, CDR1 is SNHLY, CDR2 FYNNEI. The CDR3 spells CASMRGPSGQPQHF.

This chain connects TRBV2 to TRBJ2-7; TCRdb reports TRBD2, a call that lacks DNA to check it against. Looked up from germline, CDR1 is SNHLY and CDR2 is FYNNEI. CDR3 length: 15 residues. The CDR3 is CASSEAGTRTYEQYF.

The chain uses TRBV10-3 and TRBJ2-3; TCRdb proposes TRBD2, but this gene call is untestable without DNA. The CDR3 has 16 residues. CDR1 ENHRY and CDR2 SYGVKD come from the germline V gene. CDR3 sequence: CAVGGHEREGPNTQYF.

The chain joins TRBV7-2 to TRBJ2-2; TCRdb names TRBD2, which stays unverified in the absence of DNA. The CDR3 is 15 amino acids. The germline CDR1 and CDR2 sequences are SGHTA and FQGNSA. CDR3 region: CASSRSGVGTGELFF.